These 14 T cell receptor beta chains came from one sample sequenced in a study of T-cell reconstitution after alpha-beta-depleted transplantation in children. The TCRbeta library was prepared with unique molecular identifiers. TCRdb re-analysed the PCR reads in MiXCR, keeping a single row per CDR3 protein. The repertoire holds 45,000 or so distinct CDR3 sequences, with roughly 50% as singletons. This specimen was peripheral blood, taken before TCRalphabeta/CD19-depleted stem cell transplant. These receptors were obtained from a boy less than two years old with SCID, due to receive a stem cell transplant.

This clonotype has a handful of counts. The V and J genes are TRBV20-1 and TRBJ2-5, with 10 bases that match TRBD2. The length of the CDR3 is 15 residues. The germline CDR1 and CDR2 sequences are DFQATT and SNEGSKA (reference sequence). V shed 5 bases and J 4 bases; nucleotides not matched to a gene: 10. Here the CDR3 reads CSAGIAGGAGETQYF. The CDR3, as DNA: TGCAGTGCTGGAATAGCGGGGGGTGCCGGAGAGACCCAGTACTTC.

The V gene is TRBV6-5, the J gene TRBJ1-1, with 7 bases identical to TRBD1. This CDR3 has 14 amino acids. The V gene end was trimmed by 0 bases and the J gene end by 4 bases; junction bases not matched to a gene: 2. Looked up from germline, CDR1 is MNHEY and CDR2 is SVGAGI. CDR3 in DNA: TGTGCCAGCAGTTACTCTGGGACAGCCACTGAAGCTTTCTTT. Its protein is CASSYSGTATEAFF.

V is TRBV28 and J is TRBJ1-5, with D tentatively TRBD1 (5 bases). The CDR3 covers 13 residues. The V and J ends lost 6 bases and 1 base respectively, with 7 bases between them. Germline loops: CDR1 MDHEN, CDR2 SYDVKM. The CDR3 is CASRGGSNQPQHF. CDR3 nucleotide sequence: TGTGCCAGCAGGGGGGGAAGCAATCAGCCCCAGCATTTT.

This clonotype was seen only a few times. The genes are TRBV19 and TRBJ2-2, with D possibly being TRBD1 (5 bases). Per the germline V gene, CDR1 is LNHDA and CDR2 is SQIVND (reference sequence). The CDR3 extends over 15 amino acids. The V end lost 10 bases, the J end lost 5 bases, and 20 bases lay between the germline ends. The CDR3 spells CATSLGQGVTGELFF. The CDR3, as DNA: TGTGCCACTTCCCTGGGGCAGGGTGTGACCGGGGAGCTGTTTTTT.

This clonotype was seen more than once but under ten times. As DNA, the CDR3 is TGTGCCAGCAGGCACACATGGAGACAGGCTCGAAGTACGCACACCATATATTTT. Its translation: CASRHTWRQARSTHTIYF. The chain links TRBV3-1 to TRBJ1-3; D is possibly TRBD1 (6 bases). The CDR3 contains 18 residues. Trimming removed 6 bases from V and 8 bases from J, with 29 bases in between. Germline CDR1 is LGHDT and CDR2 is YNNKEL (reference sequence).

The chain links TRBV28 to TRBJ2-4; weak D call: TRBD1 (6 bases). The CDR3 has 12 residues. Per germline, CDR1 MDHEN and CDR2 SYDVKM. The V and J ends lost 8 bases and 9 bases respectively, with 14 bases between them. CDR3 sequence (DNA): TGTGCCAGCGCTGGGGTACAGGGCATTCAGTACTTC. Its translation is CASAGVQGIQYF.

This chain connects TRBV2 to TRBJ2-7; 15 positions agree with TRBD2. Germline assignment: CDR1 SNHLY and CDR2 FYNNEI. The CDR3 is 16 residues long. J lost 0 bases, V lost 8 bases, and 5 bases had no gene match. CDR3 residues: CASAGLAGGRSYEQYF. The CDR3 region has the DNA TGTGCCAGCGCCGGACTAGCGGGGGGGCGCTCCTACGAGCAGTACTTC.

This clonotype was counted a single time. The V gene is TRBV12-3 or TRBV12-4, the J gene TRBJ2-1, with D possibly matching TRBD2 (7 bases). This CDR3 is built from 15 residues. V dropped 3 bases and J dropped 6 bases, with 15 bases sitting between them. CDR3 coding DNA: TGTGCCAGCAGTTTGGGTCCGGGGGGCATCAATGAGCAGTTCTTC. Translation gives CASSLGPGGINEQFF.

V and J are TRBV5-1 and TRBJ2-7; TRBD1 agrees at 9 bases. Looked up from germline, CDR1 is SGHRS and CDR2 is YFSETQ. The CDR3 consists of 13 residues. The V gene end was trimmed by 6 bases and the J gene end by 5 bases; junction bases not matched to a gene: 6. The CDR3 is CASTPGQGHEQYF. The CDR3 coding sequence is TGCGCCAGCACTCCGGGACAGGGCCACGAGCAGTACTTC.

The chain joins TRBV20-1 to TRBJ2-1; D gene uncertain. Germline lookup yields CDR1 DFQATT and CDR2 SNEGSKA (reference sequence). Trimming took 5 bases from V and 4 from J, leaving 12 bases between them. This CDR3 has 13 residues. The CDR3 protein is CSAVEDRYNEQFF. DNA for the CDR3: TGCAGTGCTGTTGAGGACCGGTACAATGAGCAGTTCTTC.

The rearrangement links TRBV20-1 to TRBJ2-3, with 16 bases fitting TRBD2. V shed 3 bases and J 6 bases; nucleotides not matched to a gene: 9. The germline CDR1 and CDR2 sequences are DFQATT and SNEGSKA (reference sequence). This CDR3 has 17 residues. The chain's CDR3 is CSARAGTSGGARDTQYF. The DNA for the CDR3 is TGCAGTGCTAGGGCCGGGACTAGCGGGGGGGCCAGGGATACGCAGTATTTT.

The rearrangement uses TRBV19 and TRBJ2-7; D remains ambiguous. The CDR3 contains 13 residues. In germline, CDR1 is LNHDA, CDR2 SQIVND (reference sequence). V shed 3 bases and J shed 2 bases, with 8 bases lying between them. The CDR3 is CASSIPGPYEQYF. CDR3 nucleotide sequence: TGTGCCAGTAGTATCCCCGGACCCTACGAGCAGTACTTC.

V usage is TRBV20-1 and J usage is TRBJ1-1; 7 bases are shared with TRBD1. Germline assignment: CDR1 DFQATT and CDR2 SNEGSKA (reference sequence). The CDR3 is made up of 15 amino acids. The ends lost 0 bases at V and 5 bases at J; junction bases unmatched: 9. The CDR3 DNA reads as TGCAGTGCTAGAGATAGGAACAGGGGTGAGACTGAAGCTTTCTTT. It codes for CSARDRNRGETEAFF.

This sequence joins TRBV6-1 and TRBJ2-7, with D perhaps TRBD2 (6 bases). Germline V gene data show CDR1 as MNHNS and CDR2 as SASEGT. This CDR3 comprises 13 residues. V was trimmed by 7 bases and J by 3 bases, leaving 13 bases between them. This CDR3 reads CASTVGLNYEQYF. The DNA for the CDR3 is TGTGCCAGCACTGTGGGACTGAACTACGAGCAGTACTTC.